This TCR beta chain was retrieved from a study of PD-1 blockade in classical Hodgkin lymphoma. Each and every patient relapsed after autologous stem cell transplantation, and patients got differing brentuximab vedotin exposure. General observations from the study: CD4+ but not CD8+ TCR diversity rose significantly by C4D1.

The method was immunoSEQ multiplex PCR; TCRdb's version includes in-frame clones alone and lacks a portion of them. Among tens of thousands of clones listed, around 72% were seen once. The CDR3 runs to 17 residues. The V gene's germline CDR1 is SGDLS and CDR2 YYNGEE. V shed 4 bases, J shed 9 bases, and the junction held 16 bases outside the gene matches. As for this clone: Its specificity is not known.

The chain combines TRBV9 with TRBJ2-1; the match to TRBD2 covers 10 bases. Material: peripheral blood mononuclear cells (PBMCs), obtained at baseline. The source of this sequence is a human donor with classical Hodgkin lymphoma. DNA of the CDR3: TGTGCCAGCAGCCCCGACGGAAGCGGGAGGGCCGGAGCTGAGCAGTTCTTC. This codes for CASSPDGSGRAGAEQFF. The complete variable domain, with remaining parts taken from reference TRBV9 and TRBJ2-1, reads DSGVTQTPKHLITATGQRVTLRCSPRSGDLSVYWYQQSLDQGLQFLIQYYNGEERAKGNILERFSAQQFPDLHSELNLSSLELGDSALYFCASSPDGSGRAGAEQFFGPGTRLTVL.